This is a list of T cell receptor beta chains from one sample in a study of blood T cell repertoires in COVID-19. Assay: immunoSEQ multiplex PCR; the TCRdb copy retains only in-frame clones and omits some. The sample contains around 99,000 clones, around nine tenths of which appear only once. Material for sequencing was peripheral blood. These receptor sequences come from a woman aged 25-40 years with acute or convalescent COVID-19. Both conserved end residues are part of each CDR3. A D gene is named only where the DNA matches it firmly. Size is stated for part of the rows, as once, few or many counts, or as a class when the clone is expanded.

d_gene,j_gene,abundance,v_gene,CDR3aa,CDR3nt
-,TRBJ2-2,-,TRBV10-1,CASSESGQNTGELFF,TGCGCCAGCAGTGAGTCGGGGCAGAACACCGGGGAGCTGTTTTTT
TRBD1,TRBJ1-1,-,TRBV11-1,CASSLGTGAQNTEAFF,TGTGCCAGCAGCCTCGGGACAGGGGCGCAGAACACTGAAGCTTTCTTT
TRBD1,TRBJ1-1,-,TRBV7-9,CASSLETGGMNTEAFF,TGTGCCAGCAGCTTAGAGACAGGGGGGATGAACACTGAAGCTTTCTTT
-,TRBJ2-4,-,TRBV19,CASSIEGGTGNIQYF,TGTGCCAGTAGTATAGAGGGCGGGACGGGGAACATTCAGTACTTC
TRBD2,TRBJ2-1,-,TRBV19,CASKAGGPGEQFF,TGTGCCAGTAAGGCGGGAGGGCCTGGGGAGCAGTTCTTC
-,TRBJ2-7,-,TRBV30,CAWSLGGLYEQYF,TGTGCCTGGAGTTTGGGGGGACTCTACGAGCAGTACTTC
-,TRBJ2-5,-,TRBV27,CASSLSLLGETQYF,TGTGCCAGCAGTTTATCTCTACTAGGAGAGACCCAGTACTTC
-,TRBJ1-6,few,TRBV15,CATSRDWGKGSPLHF,TGTGCCACCAGCAGAGATTGGGGCAAGGGTTCACCCCTCCACTTT
-,TRBJ1-1,-,TRBV18,CASSADRLNTEAFF,TGTGCCAGCTCAGCGGACAGACTGAACACTGAAGCTTTCTTT
-,TRBJ2-7,-,TRBV3-1/TRBV3-2,CASSQPGGDEQYF,TGTGCCAGCAGCCAGCCCGGGGGTGACGAGCAGTACTTC
-,TRBJ1-4,-,TRBV11-2,CASTLLAGENEKLFF,TGTGCCAGCACCCTACTCGCAGGGGAGAATGAAAAACTGTTTTTT
TRBD1,TRBJ2-7,-,TRBV9,CASSVGQGAGYEQYF,TGTGCCAGCAGCGTAGGGCAGGGGGCAGGCTACGAGCAGTACTTC
-,TRBJ1-5,-,TRBV28,CASRRDTTRNQPQHF,TGTGCCAGCAGAAGGGACACCACGCGCAATCAGCCCCAGCATTTT
TRBD1,TRBJ2-7,-,TRBV28,CASSGDRDYEQYF,TGTGCCAGCAGCGGGGACAGGGACTACGAGCAGTACTTC
TRBD1,TRBJ1-1,-,TRBV6-1,CASSAQDSGTGNWNEAFF,TGTGCCAGCAGTGCCCAGGATTCCGGGACAGGGAATTGGAATGAAGCTTTCTTT
TRBD2,TRBJ2-7,-,TRBV5-6,CASSLARGLGGYEQYF,TGTGCCAGCAGCTTGGCCCGGGGACTAGGGGGATACGAGCAGTACTTC
-,TRBJ1-2,-,TRBV3-1/TRBV3-2,CASSPRTAYGYTF,TGTGCCAGCAGCCCTCGGACAGCCTATGGCTACACCTTC
-,TRBJ1-2,-,TRBV19,CASSISGLNYGYTF,TGTGCCAGTAGTATTTCAGGGCTGAACTATGGCTACACCTTC
-,TRBJ1-2,-,TRBV7-9,CASSSREYNYGYTF,TGTGCCAGCAGCTCCAGGGAATATAACTATGGCTACACCTTC
TRBD2,TRBJ2-7,-,TRBV9,CASSVTAGDSYEQYF,TGTGCCAGCAGCGTAACAGCGGGGGACTCCTACGAGCAGTACTTC
-,TRBJ2-1,-,TRBV19,CASRMAGNSYNEQFF,TGTGCCAGTAGGATGGCGGGTAACTCCTACAATGAGCAGTTCTTC
-,TRBJ2-2,-,TRBV28,CASSFSTGELFF,TGTGCCAGCAGTTTTTCTACCGGGGAGCTGTTTTTT
-,TRBJ1-1,-,TRBV11-2,CASSLDPGVDTEAFF,TGTGCCAGCAGCTTAGATCCGGGGGTTGACACTGAAGCTTTCTTT
TRBD1,TRBJ1-5,-,TRBV10-3,CAISGTGDQPQHF,TGTGCCATCAGTGGTACAGGGGATCAGCCCCAGCATTTT
TRBD2,TRBJ2-5,-,TRBV7-2,CASSTTSGAKETQYF,TGTGCCAGCAGCACGACTAGCGGGGCTAAAGAGACCCAGTACTTC
-,TRBJ2-5,once,TRBV12-5,CASGLDRQIQETQYF,TGTGCTAGTGGTTTGGACCGACAGATCCAAGAGACCCAGTACTTC
TRBD2,TRBJ2-7,-,TRBV7-3,CASSPNGAGVSEQYF,TGTGCCAGCAGCCCCAACGGAGCGGGAGTTTCCGAGCAGTACTTC
TRBD1,TRBJ2-7,-,TRBV6-2/TRBV6-3,CASSYSKDRGYEQYF,TGTGCCAGCAGTTACTCGAAGGACAGGGGCTACGAGCAGTACTTC
TRBD2,TRBJ2-3,-,TRBV20-1,CSASLAGGTDTQYF,TGCAGTGCTAGTTTAGCGGGGGGCACAGATACGCAGTATTTT
TRBD1,TRBJ2-7,-,TRBV18,CASSPPGQGYYEQYF,TGTGCCAGCTCACCTCCCGGACAGGGCTACTACGAGCAGTACTTC
-,TRBJ1-2,-,TRBV29-1,CSVETYDGYTF,TGCAGCGTCGAGACATACGATGGCTACACCTTC
-,TRBJ1-1,-,TRBV7-7,CASSASGGSVNTEAFF,TGTGCCAGCTCTGCGAGTGGGGGCTCGGTGAACACTGAAGCTTTCTTT
-,TRBJ1-3,-,TRBV20-1,CSATSGNTIYF,TGCAGTGCTACCTCGGGAAACACCATATATTTT
-,TRBJ1-1,-,TRBV28,CASSFIGRGKTEAFF,TGTGCCAGCAGTTTTATAGGGCGGGGAAAGACTGAAGCTTTCTTT
TRBD2,TRBJ2-5,-,TRBV11-2,CASSWGGRGETQYF,TGTGCCAGCAGCTGGGGCGGGAGGGGAGAGACCCAGTACTTC
-,TRBJ1-1,-,TRBV27,CASKTTGSSEAFF,TGTGCCAGCAAAACTACAGGGTCCTCTGAAGCTTTCTTT
-,TRBJ2-7,-,TRBV9,CASSSGTRSYEQYF,TGTGCCAGCAGCTCCGGGACTCGCTCCTACGAGCAGTACTTC
TRBD2,TRBJ2-7,-,TRBV11-3,CASSLGRGGYEQYF,TGTGCCAGCAGCTTAGGACGGGGGGGCTACGAGCAGTACTTC
-,TRBJ2-7,-,TRBV20-1,CSARVNYEQYF,TGCAGTGCTAGAGTTAACTACGAGCAGTACTTC
TRBD1,TRBJ1-5,-,TRBV30,CAWSPQGAGNQPQHF,TGTGCCTGGAGTCCCCAGGGGGCTGGCAATCAGCCCCAGCATTTT
TRBD1,TRBJ2-1,-,TRBV5-4,CASSPDRTGNNEQFF,TGTGCCAGCAGCCCGGACCGGACAGGGAACAATGAGCAGTTCTTC
-,TRBJ1-2,-,TRBV27,CASLSLGSNYGYTF,TGTGCCAGCTTGTCCCTCGGGTCAAACTATGGCTACACCTTC
TRBD2,TRBJ2-1,-,TRBV7-2,CASSLRLAGRGEQFF,TGTGCCAGCAGCTTACGACTAGCGGGAAGGGGCGAGCAGTTCTTC
-,TRBJ1-5,-,TRBV6-2/TRBV6-3,CASSYPGSEAYSNQPQHF,TGTGCCAGCAGTTATCCGGGTTCCGAGGCTTATAGCAATCAGCCCCAGCATTTT
TRBD2,TRBJ2-1,-,TRBV6-4,CASSVAGGYNEQFF,TGTGCCAGCAGTGTAGCGGGGGGGTACAATGAGCAGTTCTTC
TRBD1,TRBJ1-1,-,TRBV25-1,CASSVGQGAVVNTEAFF,TGTGCCAGCAGTGTGGGACAGGGGGCGGTGGTGAACACTGAAGCTTTCTTT
TRBD2,TRBJ2-2,-,TRBV14,CASSSSRLPGLAGVLSRAGELFF,TGTGCCAGCAGCTCCAGTCGGTTACCGGGACTAGCGGGAGTCTTATCGAGGGCCGGGGAGCTGTTTTTT
-,TRBJ2-1,-,TRBV4-2,CASSRGFNEQFF,TGTGCCAGCAGCCGGGGCTTTAATGAGCAGTTCTTC
TRBD2,TRBJ2-3,-,TRBV14,CASSRLADITDTQYF,TGTGCCAGCAGCCGGCTAGCGGACATCACAGATACGCAGTATTTT
-,TRBJ1-1,-,TRBV20-1,CSASSFLRGGDTEAFF,TGCAGTGCTAGTTCTTTTCTCCGAGGGGGGGACACTGAAGCTTTCTTT
TRBD2,TRBJ2-1,-,TRBV7-9,CASSSTSGSGYEQFF,TGTGCCAGCAGCTCGACTAGCGGGAGTGGCTATGAGCAGTTCTTC
TRBD1,TRBJ1-6,-,TRBV7-9,CASSSGQGSNSPLHF,TGTGCCAGCAGCTCGGGACAGGGTAGTAATTCACCCCTCCACTTT
TRBD1,TRBJ1-4,-,TRBV6-5,CASRLGQSNEKLFF,TGTGCCAGCAGGTTGGGACAGAGTAATGAAAAACTGTTTTTT
-,TRBJ2-5,-,TRBV11-2,CASSNDYQETQYF,TGTGCCAGCAGTAACGACTACCAAGAGACCCAGTACTTC
-,TRBJ2-1,-,TRBV7-2,CASSLTGSNYNEQFF,TGTGCCAGCAGCTTAACCGGGTCCAATTACAATGAGCAGTTCTTC